This is a list of T cell receptor beta chains from one sample in a study of cytomegalovirus exposure and HLA in healthy donors. Clones were read by immunoSEQ multiplex PCR, and TCRdb kept only the in-frame ones, dropping some. The sample has 80,000 or so clones, 85% to 95% seen once. Sequenced input: PBMCs. Receptors were obtained from a woman aged 18-29 years in good health and CMV-seronegative. The CDR3 runs from the conserved cysteine through the conserved F or W. The order of the fields is D gene, V gene, J gene, CDR3 protein, CDR3 DNA. A D gene is named only where the DNA matches it firmly.

d_gene: TRBD2; v_gene: TRBV7-2; j_gene: TRBJ2-3; CDR3aa: CASSLASGGDTQYF; CDR3nt: TGTGCCAGCAGCTTAGCTAGCGGGGGAGATACGCAGTATTTT
d_gene: TRBD2; v_gene: TRBV5-6; j_gene: TRBJ2-3; CDR3aa: CASSKTSGARTDTQYF; CDR3nt: TGTGCCAGCAGCAAAACTAGCGGAGCACGCACAGATACGCAGTATTTT
d_gene: .; v_gene: TRBV5-6; j_gene: TRBJ2-6; CDR3aa: CASSLGGGGDVLTF; CDR3nt: TGTGCCAGCAGCTTGGGCGGAGGGGGGGACGTCCTGACTTTC
d_gene: TRBD2; v_gene: TRBV27; j_gene: TRBJ2-7; CDR3aa: CASRIAGGPGNEQYF; CDR3nt: TGTGCCAGCAGAATAGCGGGAGGGCCGGGAAACGAGCAGTACTTC
d_gene: TRBD2; v_gene: TRBV19; j_gene: TRBJ2-3; CDR3aa: CASSPLAGGPRDTQYF; CDR3nt: TGTGCCAGTAGTCCTTTAGCGGGAGGGCCCAGAGATACGCAGTATTTT
d_gene: .; v_gene: TRBV29-1; j_gene: TRBJ2-6; CDR3aa: CSVRGGSYSGANVLTF; CDR3nt: TGCAGCGTGAGGGGGGGGAGTTACTCTGGGGCCAACGTCCTGACTTTC
d_gene: .; v_gene: TRBV6-5; j_gene: TRBJ1-4; CDR3aa: CASRPQFNNEKLFF; CDR3nt: TGTGCCAGCAGGCCACAGTTTAATAATGAAAAACTGTTTTTT
d_gene: TRBD1; v_gene: TRBV5-4; j_gene: TRBJ2-7; CDR3aa: CASSGTGQVTYEQYF; CDR3nt: TGTGCCAGCAGCGGAACGGGACAGGTTACCTACGAGCAGTACTTC
d_gene: TRBD1; v_gene: TRBV2; j_gene: TRBJ1-2; CDR3aa: CASSESPVRTGGFGYTF; CDR3nt: TGTGCCAGCAGTGAATCCCCCGTACGGACAGGGGGCTTTGGCTACACCTTC
d_gene: .; v_gene: TRBV11-2; j_gene: TRBJ2-1; CDR3aa: CASSLGGAYNEQFF; CDR3nt: TGTGCCAGCAGCTTAGGGGGGGCCTACAATGAGCAGTTCTTC
d_gene: .; v_gene: TRBV19; j_gene: TRBJ1-6; CDR3aa: CASSMDRTAGGGPSSYNSPLHF; CDR3nt: TGTGCCAGTAGTATGGATCGGACAGCTGGTGGGGGACCAAGCTCCTATAATTCACCCCTCCACTTT
d_gene: .; v_gene: TRBV10-2; j_gene: TRBJ2-1; CDR3aa: CASSDHREPVFF; CDR3nt: TGCGCCAGCAGTGACCACCGGGAGCCAGTGTTCTTC
d_gene: TRBD1; v_gene: TRBV7-2; j_gene: TRBJ2-5; CDR3aa: CASRRQGIVQETQYF; CDR3nt: TGTGCCAGCAGACGACAGGGGATAGTCCAAGAGACCCAGTACTTC
d_gene: TRBD1; v_gene: TRBV18; j_gene: TRBJ1-1; CDR3aa: CASSPGTENTEAFF; CDR3nt: TGTGCCAGCTCACCAGGGACAGAGAACACTGAAGCTTTCTTT
d_gene: .; v_gene: TRBV7-6; j_gene: TRBJ1-4; CDR3aa: CASSLGNSLSNEKLFF; CDR3nt: TGTGCCAGCAGCTTAGGGAACAGCCTCTCAAATGAAAAACTGTTTTTT
d_gene: TRBD2; v_gene: TRBV9; j_gene: TRBJ2-1; CDR3aa: CASRPGLAVNNEQFF; CDR3nt: TGTGCCAGCAGACCGGGACTAGCGGTGAACAATGAGCAGTTCTTC
d_gene: .; v_gene: TRBV7-9; j_gene: TRBJ1-1; CDR3aa: CASRDGGTEAFF; CDR3nt: TGTGCCAGCAGGGACGGGGGGACTGAAGCTTTCTTT
d_gene: TRBD2; v_gene: TRBV7-9; j_gene: TRBJ2-1; CDR3aa: CASRLAGPTYNEQFF; CDR3nt: TGTGCCAGCAGACTAGCGGGGCCCACCTACAATGAGCAGTTCTTC
d_gene: .; v_gene: TRBV19; j_gene: TRBJ1-2; CDR3aa: CTDGGYGYTF; CDR3nt: TGTACCGACGGCGGCTATGGCTACACCTTC
d_gene: .; v_gene: TRBV11-2; j_gene: TRBJ1-1; CDR3aa: CASSHLRAEAFF; CDR3nt: TGTGCCAGCAGCCACCTCAGGGCTGAAGCTTTCTTT
d_gene: .; v_gene: TRBV4-3; j_gene: TRBJ1-5; CDR3aa: CASSQTMTGTPRGGQPQHF; CDR3nt: TGCGCCAGCAGCCAAACCATGACCGGGACCCCCCGAGGAGGGCAGCCCCAGCATTTT
d_gene: .; v_gene: TRBV14; j_gene: TRBJ1-1; CDR3aa: CASSQGLSRSTEAFF; CDR3nt: TGTGCCAGCAGCCAAGGACTCTCACGGAGCACTGAAGCTTTCTTT
d_gene: .; v_gene: TRBV5-4; j_gene: TRBJ2-7; CDR3aa: CASSLEYSSYEQYF; CDR3nt: TGTGCCAGCAGCTTGGAGTACAGCTCCTACGAGCAGTACTTC
d_gene: .; v_gene: TRBV2; j_gene: TRBJ1-5; CDR3aa: CASSAGNSNQPQHF; CDR3nt: TGTGCCAGCAGTGCAGGGAATAGCAATCAGCCCCAGCATTTT
d_gene: .; v_gene: TRBV6-4; j_gene: TRBJ1-5; CDR3aa: CASSLGDSNQPQHF; CDR3nt: TGTGCCAGCAGTTTAGGGGATAGCAATCAGCCCCAGCATTTT
d_gene: TRBD1; v_gene: TRBV28; j_gene: TRBJ1-4; CDR3aa: CASSYQGVYEKLFF; CDR3nt: TGTGCCAGCAGTTATCAGGGGGTATATGAAAAACTGTTTTTT
d_gene: .; v_gene: TRBV2; j_gene: TRBJ2-7; CDR3aa: CASLRGGGGVYEQYF; CDR3nt: TGTGCCAGCCTTCGGGGGGGAGGGGGCGTTTACGAGCAGTACTTC
d_gene: .; v_gene: TRBV19; j_gene: TRBJ2-7; CDR3aa: CAVGTAYEQYF; CDR3nt: TGTGCCGTCGGGACTGCCTACGAGCAGTACTTC
d_gene: .; v_gene: TRBV27; j_gene: TRBJ2-3; CDR3aa: CASSSEISTDTQYF; CDR3nt: TGTGCCAGCAGTTCCGAGATAAGCACAGATACGCAGTATTTT
d_gene: .; v_gene: TRBV4-3; j_gene: TRBJ1-4; CDR3aa: CASSQEGAPGEKLFF; CDR3nt: TGCGCCAGCAGCCAAGAAGGGGCGCCGGGTGAAAAACTGTTTTTT